Each of the 8 T cell receptor beta chains below was sequenced from the same sample in a study of T cells in narcolepsy listed by TCRdb under 2018. Library generation was performed with the immunoSEQ multiplex PCR assay. As stored in TCRdb, this immuneACCESS dataset retains in-frame rearrangements with V and J assigned. A fraction of the clones does not appear; measured against another copy, unresolved V genes explain less than half of the discrepancy, and the remainder lacks a known reason. The sample data list 20,000 to 25,000 clones, and about 83% of these were observed just once. Together, the top ten hold under 1.5% of the sample. The sample consisted of CD45RA- memory CD4+ T cells from PBMCs. The cell subset or site label corresponds to: memory T cells sorted ex vivo from peripheral blood. These receptor sequences come from a human donor with narcolepsy.

In its sample, this clone was seen a few times. The chain couples TRBV29-1 to TRBJ1-1; D gene unclear. There are 16 residues in the CDR3. The ends were cut back, 3 bases at V and 0 bases at J, with 17 bases in the middle. Per the germline V gene, CDR1 is SQVTM and CDR2 is ANQGSEA. The CDR3 region has the DNA TGCAGCGTTGATCTGCGCGGGGTCGGCCTGAACACTGAAGCTTTCTTT. Residues: CSVDLRGVGLNTEAFF.

V gene TRBV19 combines with J gene TRBJ1-2; TRBD1 is a possible D gene (5 bases). V shed 2 bases and J shed 10 bases, with 14 bases lying between them. Germline V lookup: CDR1 LNHDA, CDR2 SQIVND (reference sequence). This CDR3 comprises 13 residues. The CDR3 bases are TGTGCCAGTAGTATAAACGGTAGGGGATTCTACACCTTC. Its protein product is CASSINGRGFYTF.

The chain recombines TRBV28 with TRBJ2-7, with no clear D. V was shortened by 3 bases and J by 4 bases, with 22 bases between the two germline ends. Germline V gene data show CDR1 as MDHEN and CDR2 as SYDVKM. The CDR3 is 17 amino acids. The CDR3 region has the DNA TGTGCCAGCAGTTTTATAAGTCTCGCGAGGCCCGATTACGAGCAGTACTTC. It encodes CASSFISLARPDYEQYF.

V gene TRBV7-2 combines with J gene TRBJ2-2, with 8 bases aligning to TRBD2. The CDR3 contains 14 residues. Germline loops: CDR1 SGHTA, CDR2 FQGNSA. J lost 4 bases, V lost 5 bases, and 3 bases had no gene match. The CDR3 loop reads CASSRAGATGELFF. In nucleotides, the CDR3 is TGTGCCAGCAGCCGAGCGGGGGCCACCGGGGAGCTGTTTTTT.

The chain joins TRBV18 to TRBJ2-2; 7 nucleotides match TRBD1. The junction had 8 bases not matched to a gene; V was cut back by 4 bases and J by 6 bases. CDR1 and CDR2 from the germline V gene are KGHSH and LQKENI. The CDR3 covers 15 residues. CDR3: CASSRGQVRAGELFF. CDR3 DNA sequence: TGTGCCAGCTCACGAGGACAGGTACGAGCCGGGGAGCTGTTTTTT. Using reference TRBV18 and TRBJ2-2 for the parts outside the CDR3, the full variable domain is NAGVMQNPRHLVRRRGQEARLRCSPMKGHSHVYWYRQLPEEGLKFMVYLQKENIIDESGMPKERFSAEFPKEGPSILRIQQVVRGDSAAYFCASSRGQVRAGELFFGEGSRLTVL.

In this sample, this clone turned up a few times. This chain connects TRBV13 to TRBJ1-4; D unresolved. The CDR3 loop spans 13 amino acids. Germline CDR1 PRHDT, CDR2 FYEKMQ (reference sequence). The V gene lost 5 bases and the J gene lost 8 bases, with 12 bases spanning the gap. This CDR3 is CASSQMTEEKLFF. The CDR3 DNA follows: TGTGCCAGCAGCCAAATGACCGAAGAAAAACTGTTTTTT. The full variable domain, completed using reference TRBV13 and TRBJ1-4, is AAGVIQSPRHLIKEKRETATLKCYPIPRHDTVYWYQQGPGQDPQFLISFYEKMQSDKGSIPDRFSAQQFSDYHSELNMSSLELGDSALYFCASSQMTEEKLFFGSGTQLSVL.

The chain is built from TRBV2 and TRBJ1-5; a weak D match, TRBD1 (5 bases). Per the germline V gene, CDR1 is SNHLY and CDR2 is FYNNEI. The V gene lost 6 bases and the J gene lost 5 bases, with 11 bases spanning the gap. The CDR3 covers 13 residues. In DNA, the CDR3 is TGTGCCAGCAGACAGGATTGGGATCAGCCCCAGCATTTT. The encoded protein is CASRQDWDQPQHF. The whole variable domain, filled in from reference TRBV2 and TRBJ1-5, reads EPEVTQTPSHQVTQMGQEVILRCVPISNHLYFYWYRQILGQKVEFLVSFYNNEISEKSEIFDDQFSVERPDGSNFTLKIRSTKLEDSAMYFCASRQDWDQPQHFGDGTRLSIL.

V is TRBV28 and J is TRBJ1-5, with 7 bases fitting TRBD1. J was trimmed by 7 bases and V by 1 base; bases with no gene match: 13. The CDR3 runs to 17 residues. Germline CDR1 reads MDHEN; CDR2 reads SYDVKM. This chain's CDR3 is CASSLLTGARAMQPQHF. The CDR3 nucleotides are TGTGCCAGCAGTTTATTAACAGGGGCCAGGGCAATGCAGCCCCAGCATTTT.